This TCR beta chain was recorded in a study of T cells in Graves' hyperthyroidism and ophthalmopathy. The source material, RNA transcripts, was used to amplify TCR beta CDR3 regions. First-round RT-PCR targeting the TCR CDR3 was performed with the HTBI primer set. TCRdb itself ran the multiplex PCR reads through MiXCR, one entry per CDR3 protein. Seen here are hundreds of thousands of distinct CDR3 sequences, more than 15% observed once, and the top ten hold 2.5% to 4%. The V gene lost 3 bases and the J gene lost 7 bases, with 10 bases spanning the gap. Looked up from germline, CDR1 is SNHLY and CDR2 is FYNNEI. This CDR3 is 13 amino acids long. Enrolled ophthalmopathy patients presented with a Clinical Activity Score of at least 3, a NOSPECS grade of at least 4, and disease duration under 3 months. Clinical symptoms, serum thyroxine and TRAb, thyroid ultrasound and orbital computed tomography were used for the diagnoses. The PBMCs studied were ones that came from 10 ml fresh peripheral blood.

This clonotype was recorded at least ten times. Its antigen is undetermined. Study outcomes and limitations: Appearing also in blood were most of the thyroid clonotypes expanded above 0.001.

This chain joins TRBV2 and TRBJ2-1, with D tentatively TRBD2 (5 bases). The receptor was derived from a middle-aged woman with Graves' ophthalmopathy. Sequencing used blood. The chain's CDR3 is CASSEIARNEQFF. Here the CDR3 DNA reads TGTGCCAGCAGTGAGATAGCGCGGAATGAGCAGTTCTTC.